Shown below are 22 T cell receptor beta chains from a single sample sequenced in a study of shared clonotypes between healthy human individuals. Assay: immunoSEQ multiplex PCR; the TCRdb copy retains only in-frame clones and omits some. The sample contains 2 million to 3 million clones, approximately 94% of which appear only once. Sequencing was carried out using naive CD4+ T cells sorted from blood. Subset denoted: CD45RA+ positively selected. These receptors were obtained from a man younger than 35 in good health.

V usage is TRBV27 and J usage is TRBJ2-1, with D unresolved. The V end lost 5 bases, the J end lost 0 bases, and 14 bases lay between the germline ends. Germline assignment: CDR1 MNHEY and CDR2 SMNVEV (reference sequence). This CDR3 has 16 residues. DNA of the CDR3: TGTGCCAGCAGTCCCCACACGAGTTCCTCCTACAATGAGCAGTTCTTC. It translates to CASSPHTSSSYNEQFF.

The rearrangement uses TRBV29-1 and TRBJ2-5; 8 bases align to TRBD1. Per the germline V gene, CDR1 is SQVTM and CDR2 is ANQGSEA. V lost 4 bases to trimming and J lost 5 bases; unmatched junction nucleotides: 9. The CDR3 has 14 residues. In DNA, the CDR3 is TGCAGCGTTGCTCGGGGCAGGGGGCTGGAGACCCAGTACTTC. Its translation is CSVARGRGLETQYF.

The CDR3 region is CASSPPGAGRETQYF. The CDR3, as DNA: TGTGCCAGCAGCCCCCCGGGGGCGGGGAGGGAGACCCAGTACTTC. The chain uses TRBV6-6 and TRBJ2-5; either TRBD1 or TRBD2 may fit D (6 bases each). This CDR3 comprises 15 residues. Germline CDR1 and CDR2: MNHNY and SVGAGI (reference sequence). V dropped 6 bases and J dropped 5 bases, with 19 bases sitting between them.

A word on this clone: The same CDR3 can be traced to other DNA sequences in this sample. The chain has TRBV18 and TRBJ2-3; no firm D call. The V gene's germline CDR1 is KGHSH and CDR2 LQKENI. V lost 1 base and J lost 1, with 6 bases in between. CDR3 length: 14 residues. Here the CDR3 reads CASSPLPGTDTQYF. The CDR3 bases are TGTGCCAGCTCACCACTGCCCGGCACAGATACGCAGTATTTT.

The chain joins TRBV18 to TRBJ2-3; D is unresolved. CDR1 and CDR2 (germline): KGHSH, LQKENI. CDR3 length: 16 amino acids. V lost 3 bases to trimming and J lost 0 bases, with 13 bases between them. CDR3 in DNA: TGTGCCAGCTCACCCCAAATGACACCAAGCACAGATACGCAGTATTTT. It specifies CASSPQMTPSTDTQYF. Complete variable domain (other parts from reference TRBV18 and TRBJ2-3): NAGVMQNPRHLVRRRGQEARLRCSPMKGHSHVYWYRQLPEEGLKFMVYLQKENIIDESGMPKERFSAEFPKEGPSILRIQQVVRGDSAAYFCASSPQMTPSTDTQYFGPGTRLTVL.

The CDR3 reads CASLGQGTDTQYF. CDR3 nucleotides: TGTGCCAGCCTGGGACAGGGCACAGATACGCAGTATTTT. The chain links TRBV5-4 to TRBJ2-3; 8 positions agree with TRBD1. The germline V gene has CDR1 SGHNT and CDR2 YYREEE (reference sequence). This CDR3 is built from 13 residues. Germline trimming cut 7 bases from V and 1 base from J; bases unmatched to any gene: 2.

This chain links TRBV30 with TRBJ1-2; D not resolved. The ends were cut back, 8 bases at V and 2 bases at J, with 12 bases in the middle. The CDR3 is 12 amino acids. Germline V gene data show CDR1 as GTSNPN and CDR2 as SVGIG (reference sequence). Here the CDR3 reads CAGEDGNYGYTF. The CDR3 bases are TGTGCCGGAGAAGACGGCAACTATGGCTACACCTTC.

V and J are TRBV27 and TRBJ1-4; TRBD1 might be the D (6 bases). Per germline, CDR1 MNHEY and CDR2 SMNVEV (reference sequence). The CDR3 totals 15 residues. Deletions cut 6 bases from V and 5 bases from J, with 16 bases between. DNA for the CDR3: TGTGCCAGCAGCAATGAGGGGGAGCCGAATGAAAAACTGTTTTTT. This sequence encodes CASSNEGEPNEKLFF.

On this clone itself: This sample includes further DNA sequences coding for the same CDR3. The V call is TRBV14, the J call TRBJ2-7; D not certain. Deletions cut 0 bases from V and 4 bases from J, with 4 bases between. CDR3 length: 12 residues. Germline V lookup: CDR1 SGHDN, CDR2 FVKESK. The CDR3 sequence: CASSQDRYEQYF. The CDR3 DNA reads TGTGCCAGCAGCCAAGATAGGTACGAGCAGTACTTC.

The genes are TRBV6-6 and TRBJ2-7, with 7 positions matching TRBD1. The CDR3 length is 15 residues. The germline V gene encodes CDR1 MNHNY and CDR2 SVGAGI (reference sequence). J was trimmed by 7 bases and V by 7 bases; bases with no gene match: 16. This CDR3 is CASTYVGSGGYEQYF. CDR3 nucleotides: TGTGCCAGCACCTACGTTGGGTCAGGGGGTTATGAGCAGTACTTC.

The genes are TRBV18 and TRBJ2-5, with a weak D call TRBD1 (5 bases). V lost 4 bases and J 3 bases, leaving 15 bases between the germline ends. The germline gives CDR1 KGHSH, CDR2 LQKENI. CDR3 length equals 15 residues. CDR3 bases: TGTGCCAGCTCACTTTTATCCACAGGAGAAGAGACCCAGTACTTC. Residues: CASSLLSTGEETQYF.

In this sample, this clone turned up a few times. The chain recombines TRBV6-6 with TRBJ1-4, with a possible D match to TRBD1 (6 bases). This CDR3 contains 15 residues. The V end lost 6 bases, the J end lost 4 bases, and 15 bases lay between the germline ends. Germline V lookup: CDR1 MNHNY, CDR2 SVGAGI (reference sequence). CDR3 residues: CASRHDRTLNEKLFF. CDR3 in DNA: TGTGCCAGCAGGCACGACAGGACACTTAATGAAAAACTGTTTTTT.

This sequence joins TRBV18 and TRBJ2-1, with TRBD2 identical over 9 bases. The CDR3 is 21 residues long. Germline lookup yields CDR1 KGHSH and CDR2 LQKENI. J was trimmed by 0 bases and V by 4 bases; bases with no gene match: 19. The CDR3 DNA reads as TGTGCCAGCTCACTTTATAGCGGGGGAGGACCCCCTTCGAGCTCCTACAATGAGCAGTTCTTC. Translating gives CASSLYSGGGPPSSSYNEQFF.

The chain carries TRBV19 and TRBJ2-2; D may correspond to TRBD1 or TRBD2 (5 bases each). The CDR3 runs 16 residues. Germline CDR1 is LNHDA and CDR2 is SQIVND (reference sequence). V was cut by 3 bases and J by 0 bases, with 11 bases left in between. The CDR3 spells CASSMRVGPNTGELFF. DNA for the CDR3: TGTGCCAGTAGTATGAGGGTGGGGCCGAACACCGGGGAGCTGTTTTTT.

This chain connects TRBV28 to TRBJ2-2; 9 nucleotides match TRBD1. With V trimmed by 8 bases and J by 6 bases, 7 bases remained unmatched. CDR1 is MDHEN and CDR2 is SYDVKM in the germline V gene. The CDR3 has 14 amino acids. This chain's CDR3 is CASLTGGKAGELFF. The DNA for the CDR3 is TGTGCCAGCCTAACAGGGGGCAAGGCCGGGGAGCTGTTTTTT.

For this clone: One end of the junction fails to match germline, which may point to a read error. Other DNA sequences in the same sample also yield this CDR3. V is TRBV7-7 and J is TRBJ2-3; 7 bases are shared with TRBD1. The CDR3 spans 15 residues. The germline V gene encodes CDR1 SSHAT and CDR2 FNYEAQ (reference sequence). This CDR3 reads CASSPGTVGTDTQYF. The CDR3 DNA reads TGTGCTAGCAGCCCCGGGACAGTTGGGACAGATACGCAGTATTTT.

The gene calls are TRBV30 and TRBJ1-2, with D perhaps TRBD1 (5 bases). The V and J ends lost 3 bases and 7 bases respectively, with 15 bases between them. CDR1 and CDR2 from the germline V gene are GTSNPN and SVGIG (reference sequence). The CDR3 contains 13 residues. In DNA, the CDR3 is TGTGCCTGGAGGGGTAATCCAGGGTCTGGCTACACCTTC. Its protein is CAWRGNPGSGYTF.

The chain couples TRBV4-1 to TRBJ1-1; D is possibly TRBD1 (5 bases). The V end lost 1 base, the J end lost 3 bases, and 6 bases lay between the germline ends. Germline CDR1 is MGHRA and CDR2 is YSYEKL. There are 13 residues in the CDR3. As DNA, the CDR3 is TGCGCCAGCAGCCAAGGACAGTACACTGAAGCTTTCTTT. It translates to CASSQGQYTEAFF.

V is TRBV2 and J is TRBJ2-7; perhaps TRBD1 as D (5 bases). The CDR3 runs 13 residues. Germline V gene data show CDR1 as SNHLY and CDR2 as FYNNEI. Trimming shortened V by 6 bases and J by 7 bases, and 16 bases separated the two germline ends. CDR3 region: CASRKTDIPEQYF. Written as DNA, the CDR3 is TGTGCCAGCAGGAAAACGGACATCCCAGAGCAGTACTTC.

As DNA, the CDR3 is TGCGCCAGCAGTCTCATCTACGAGCAGTACTTC. This codes for CASSLIYEQYF. The chain has TRBV23-1 and TRBJ2-7; D is unresolved. TRBV23-1 is an ORF for which the function is uncertain. The CDR3 runs to 11 residues. The ends were cut back, 4 bases at V and 3 bases at J, with 4 bases in the middle.

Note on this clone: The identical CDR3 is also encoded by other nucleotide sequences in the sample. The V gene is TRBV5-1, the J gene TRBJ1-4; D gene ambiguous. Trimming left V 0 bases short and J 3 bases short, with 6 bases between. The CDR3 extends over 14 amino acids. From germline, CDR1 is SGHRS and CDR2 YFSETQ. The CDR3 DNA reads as TGCGCCAGCAGCTTGGAAGGAGCTAATGAAAAACTGTTTTTT. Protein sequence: CASSLEGANEKLFF.

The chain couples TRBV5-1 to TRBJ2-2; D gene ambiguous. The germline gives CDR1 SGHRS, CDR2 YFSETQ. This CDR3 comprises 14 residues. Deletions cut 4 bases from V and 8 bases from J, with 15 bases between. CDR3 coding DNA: TGCGCCAGCAGCCTGTCGGGCGGATCTGGGGAGCTGTTTTTT. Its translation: CASSLSGGSGELFF. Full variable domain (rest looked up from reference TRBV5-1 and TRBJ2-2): KAGVTQTPRYLIKTRGQQVTLSCSPISGHRSVSWYQQTPGQGLQFLFEYFSETQRNKGNFPGRFSGRQFSNSRSEMNVSTLELGDSALYLCASSLSGGSGELFFGEGSRLTVL.